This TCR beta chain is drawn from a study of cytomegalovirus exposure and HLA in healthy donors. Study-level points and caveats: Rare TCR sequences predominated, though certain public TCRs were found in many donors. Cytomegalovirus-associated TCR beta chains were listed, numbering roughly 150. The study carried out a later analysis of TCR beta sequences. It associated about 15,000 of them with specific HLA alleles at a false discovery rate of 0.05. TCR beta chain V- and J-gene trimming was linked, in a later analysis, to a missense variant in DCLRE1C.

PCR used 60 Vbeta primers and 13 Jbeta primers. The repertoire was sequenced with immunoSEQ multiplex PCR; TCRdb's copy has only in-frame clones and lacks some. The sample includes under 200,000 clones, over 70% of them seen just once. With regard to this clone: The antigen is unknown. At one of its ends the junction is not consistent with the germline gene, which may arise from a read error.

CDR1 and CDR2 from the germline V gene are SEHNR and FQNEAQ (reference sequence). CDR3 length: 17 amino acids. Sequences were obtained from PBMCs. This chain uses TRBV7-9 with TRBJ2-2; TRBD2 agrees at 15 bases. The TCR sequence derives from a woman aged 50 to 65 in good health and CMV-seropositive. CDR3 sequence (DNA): TGTTCCAGCAGCTTAGCCTGGACTAGCGGGAGGGCCGGGGAGCTGTTTTTT. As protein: CSSSLAWTSGRAGELFF.